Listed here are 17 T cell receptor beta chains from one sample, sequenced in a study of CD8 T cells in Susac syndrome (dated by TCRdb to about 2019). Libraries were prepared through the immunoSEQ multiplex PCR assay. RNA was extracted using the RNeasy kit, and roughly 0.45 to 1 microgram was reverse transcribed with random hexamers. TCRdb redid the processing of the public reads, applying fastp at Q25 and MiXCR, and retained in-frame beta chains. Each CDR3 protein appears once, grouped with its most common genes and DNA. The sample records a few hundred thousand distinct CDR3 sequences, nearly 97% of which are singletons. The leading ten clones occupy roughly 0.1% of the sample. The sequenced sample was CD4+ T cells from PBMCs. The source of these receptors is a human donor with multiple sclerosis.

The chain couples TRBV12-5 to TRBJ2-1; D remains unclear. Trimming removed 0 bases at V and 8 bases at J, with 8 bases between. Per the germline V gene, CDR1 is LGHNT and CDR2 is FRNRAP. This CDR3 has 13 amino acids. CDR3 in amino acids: CASGLVLAHEQFF. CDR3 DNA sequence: TGTGCTAGTGGTTTGGTACTGGCACATGAGCAGTTCTTC.

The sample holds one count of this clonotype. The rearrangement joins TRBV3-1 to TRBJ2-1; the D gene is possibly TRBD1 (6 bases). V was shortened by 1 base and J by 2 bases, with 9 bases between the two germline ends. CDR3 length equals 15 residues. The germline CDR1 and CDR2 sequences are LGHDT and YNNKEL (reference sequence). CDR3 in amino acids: CASSQGQETYNEQFF. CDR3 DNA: TGTGCCAGCAGCCAAGGACAGGAGACCTACAATGAGCAGTTCTTC.

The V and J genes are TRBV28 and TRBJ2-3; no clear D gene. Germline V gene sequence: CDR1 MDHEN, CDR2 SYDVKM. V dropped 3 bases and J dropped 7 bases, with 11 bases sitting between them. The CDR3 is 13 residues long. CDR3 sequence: CASSFFVGNTQYF. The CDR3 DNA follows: TGTGCCAGCAGTTTCTTCGTTGGGAATACGCAGTATTTT.

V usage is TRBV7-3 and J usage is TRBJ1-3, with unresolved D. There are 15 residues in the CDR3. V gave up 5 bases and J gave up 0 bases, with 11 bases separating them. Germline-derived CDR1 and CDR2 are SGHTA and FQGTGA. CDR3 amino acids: CASSLSGNSGNTIYF. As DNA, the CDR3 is TGTGCCAGCAGCCTAAGCGGGAACTCTGGAAACACCATATATTTT.

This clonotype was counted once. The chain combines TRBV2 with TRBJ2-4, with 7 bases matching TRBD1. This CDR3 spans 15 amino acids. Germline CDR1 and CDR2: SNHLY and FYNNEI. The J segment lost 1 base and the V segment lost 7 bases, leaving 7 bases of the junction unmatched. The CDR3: CASNQEGAAKNIQYF. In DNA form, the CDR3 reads TGTGCCAGCAATCAAGAGGGGGCGGCCAAAAACATTCAGTACTTC.

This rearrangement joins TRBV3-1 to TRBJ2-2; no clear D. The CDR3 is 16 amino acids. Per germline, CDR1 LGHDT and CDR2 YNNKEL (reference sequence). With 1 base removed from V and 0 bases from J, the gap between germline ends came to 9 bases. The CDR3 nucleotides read TGTGCCAGCAGCCAAGCTGGCATCTCGAACACCGGGGAGCTGTTTTTT. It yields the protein CASSQAGISNTGELFF.

The CDR3 DNA is TGCAGCGTCGTTCATAGCGGGAGGGGGAGTACGCAGTATTTT. This translates into CSVVHSGRGSTQYF. The V and J genes are TRBV29-1 and TRBJ2-3; 11 bases line up with TRBD2. This CDR3 region has 14 residues. J lost 8 bases, V lost 6 bases, and 10 bases had no gene match. CDR1 and CDR2 (germline): SQVTM, ANQGSEA.

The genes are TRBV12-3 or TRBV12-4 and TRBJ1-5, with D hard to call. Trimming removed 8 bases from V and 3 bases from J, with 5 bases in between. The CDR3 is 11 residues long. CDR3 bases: TGTGCCAGCGGCCTCAATCAGCCCCAGCATTTT. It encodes CASGLNQPQHF.

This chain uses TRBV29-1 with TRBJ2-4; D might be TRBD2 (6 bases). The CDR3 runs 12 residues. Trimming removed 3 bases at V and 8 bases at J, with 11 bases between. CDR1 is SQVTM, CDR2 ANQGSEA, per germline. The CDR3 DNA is TGCAGCGTTGAGCGCGGGGCGGACATTCAGTACTTC. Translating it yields CSVERGADIQYF.

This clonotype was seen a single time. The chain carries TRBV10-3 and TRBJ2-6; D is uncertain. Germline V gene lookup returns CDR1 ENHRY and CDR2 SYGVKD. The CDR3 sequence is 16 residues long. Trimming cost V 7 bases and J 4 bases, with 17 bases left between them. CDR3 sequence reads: CAITSGGVPGANVLTF. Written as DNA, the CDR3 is TGTGCCATCACCTCGGGTGGGGTCCCCGGGGCCAACGTCCTGACTTTC.

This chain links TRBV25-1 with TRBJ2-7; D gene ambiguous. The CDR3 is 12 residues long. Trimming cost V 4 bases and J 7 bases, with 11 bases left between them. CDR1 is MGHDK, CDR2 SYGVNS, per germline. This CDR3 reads CASSGSIGEQYF. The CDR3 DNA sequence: TGTGCCAGCAGTGGAAGTATCGGAGAGCAGTACTTC.

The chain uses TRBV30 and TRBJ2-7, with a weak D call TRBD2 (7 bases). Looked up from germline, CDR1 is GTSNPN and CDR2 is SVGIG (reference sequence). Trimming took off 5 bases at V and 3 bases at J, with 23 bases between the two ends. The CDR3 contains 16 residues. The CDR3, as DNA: TGTGCCTGGGGGAAGACCCGGGGGGCGGGATTCTACGAGCAGTACTTC. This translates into CAWGKTRGAGFYEQYF.

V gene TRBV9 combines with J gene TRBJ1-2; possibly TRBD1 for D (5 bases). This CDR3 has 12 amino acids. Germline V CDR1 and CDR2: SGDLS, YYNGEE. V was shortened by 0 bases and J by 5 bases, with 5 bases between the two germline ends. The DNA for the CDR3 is TGTGCCAGCAGCGTAGCAGGGTATGGCTACACCTTC. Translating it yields CASSVAGYGYTF.

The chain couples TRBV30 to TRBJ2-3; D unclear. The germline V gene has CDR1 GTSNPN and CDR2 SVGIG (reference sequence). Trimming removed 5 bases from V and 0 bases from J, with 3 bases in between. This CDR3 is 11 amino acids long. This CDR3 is CAWASTDTQYF. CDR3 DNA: TGTGCCTGGGCTAGCACAGATACGCAGTATTTT.

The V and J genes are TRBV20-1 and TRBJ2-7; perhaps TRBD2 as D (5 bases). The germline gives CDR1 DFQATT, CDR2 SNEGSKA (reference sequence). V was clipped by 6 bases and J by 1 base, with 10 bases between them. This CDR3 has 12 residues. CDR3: CSAQAVSYEQYF. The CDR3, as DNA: TGCAGTGCCCAAGCGGTATCCTACGAGCAGTACTTC.

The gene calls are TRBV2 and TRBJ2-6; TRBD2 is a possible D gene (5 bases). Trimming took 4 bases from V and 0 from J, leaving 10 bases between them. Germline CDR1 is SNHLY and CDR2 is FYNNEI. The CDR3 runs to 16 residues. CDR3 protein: CASSGGGSSGANVLTF. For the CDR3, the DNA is TGTGCCAGCAGTGGAGGAGGCAGCTCTGGGGCCAACGTCCTGACTTTC.

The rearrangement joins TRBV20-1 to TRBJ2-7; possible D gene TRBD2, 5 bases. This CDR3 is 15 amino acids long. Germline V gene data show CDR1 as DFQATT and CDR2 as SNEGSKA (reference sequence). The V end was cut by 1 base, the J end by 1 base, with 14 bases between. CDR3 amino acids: CSARGSSSSSYEQYF. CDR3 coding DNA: TGCAGTGCTAGAGGGTCTAGCAGTTCATCCTACGAGCAGTACTTC.